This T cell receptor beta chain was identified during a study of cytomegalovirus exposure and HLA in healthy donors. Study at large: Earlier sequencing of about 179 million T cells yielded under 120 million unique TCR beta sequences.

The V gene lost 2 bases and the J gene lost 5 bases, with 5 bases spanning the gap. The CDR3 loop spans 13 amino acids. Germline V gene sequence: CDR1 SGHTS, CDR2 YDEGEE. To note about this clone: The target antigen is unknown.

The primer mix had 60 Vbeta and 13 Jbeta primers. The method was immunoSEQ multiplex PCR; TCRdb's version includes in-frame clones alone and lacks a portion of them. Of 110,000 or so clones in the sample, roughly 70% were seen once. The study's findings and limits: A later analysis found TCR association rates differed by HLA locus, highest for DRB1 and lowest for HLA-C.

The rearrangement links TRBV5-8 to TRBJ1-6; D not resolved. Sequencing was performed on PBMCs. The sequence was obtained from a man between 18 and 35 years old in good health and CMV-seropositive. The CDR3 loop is CASSFQDNSPLHF. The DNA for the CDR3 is TGTGCCAGCAGCTTTCAGGATAATTCACCCCTCCACTTT.